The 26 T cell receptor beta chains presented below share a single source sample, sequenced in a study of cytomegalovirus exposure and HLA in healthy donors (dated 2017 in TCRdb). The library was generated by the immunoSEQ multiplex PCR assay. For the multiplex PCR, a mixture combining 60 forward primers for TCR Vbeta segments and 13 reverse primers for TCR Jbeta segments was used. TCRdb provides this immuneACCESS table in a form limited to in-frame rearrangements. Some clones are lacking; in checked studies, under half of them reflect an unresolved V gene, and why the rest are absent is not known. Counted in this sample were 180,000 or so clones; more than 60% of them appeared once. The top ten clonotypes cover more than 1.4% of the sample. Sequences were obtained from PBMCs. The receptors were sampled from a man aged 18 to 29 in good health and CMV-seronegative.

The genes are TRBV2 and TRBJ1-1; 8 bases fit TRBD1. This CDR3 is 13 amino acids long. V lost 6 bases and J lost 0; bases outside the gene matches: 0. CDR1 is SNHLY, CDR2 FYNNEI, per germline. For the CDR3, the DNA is TGTGCCAGCAGGGGACAGGTGAACACTGAAGCTTTCTTT. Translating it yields CASRGQVNTEAFF.

CDR3 residues: CASSQDYGRIEQYF. As DNA, the CDR3 is TGCGCCAGCAGCCAAGATTACGGGAGAATCGAGCAGTACTTC. The rearrangement links TRBV4-3 to TRBJ2-7; D might be TRBD2 (6 bases). The CDR3 is 14 amino acids. Germline-derived CDR1 and CDR2 are LGHNA and YSLEER. V was cut by 0 bases and J by 6 bases, with 12 bases left in between.

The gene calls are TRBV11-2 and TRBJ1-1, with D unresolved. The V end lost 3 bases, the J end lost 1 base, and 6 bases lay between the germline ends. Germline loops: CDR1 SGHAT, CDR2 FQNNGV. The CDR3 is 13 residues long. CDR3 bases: TGTGCCAGCAGCTTCGCGGAGAACACTGAAGCTTTCTTT. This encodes CASSFAENTEAFF.

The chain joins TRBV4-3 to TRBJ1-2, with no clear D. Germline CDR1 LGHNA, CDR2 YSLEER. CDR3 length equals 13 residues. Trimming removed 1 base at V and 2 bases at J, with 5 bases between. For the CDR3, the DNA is TGCGCCAGCAGCCAAGCCCGGAACTATGGCTACACCTTC. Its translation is CASSQARNYGYTF.

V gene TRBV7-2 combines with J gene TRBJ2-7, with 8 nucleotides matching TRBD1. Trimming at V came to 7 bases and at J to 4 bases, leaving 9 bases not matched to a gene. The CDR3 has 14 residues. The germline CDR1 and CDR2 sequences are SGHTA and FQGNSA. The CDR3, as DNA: TGTGCCAGCAACCCAGGGACAGGACCTTACGAGCAGTACTTC. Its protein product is CASNPGTGPYEQYF.

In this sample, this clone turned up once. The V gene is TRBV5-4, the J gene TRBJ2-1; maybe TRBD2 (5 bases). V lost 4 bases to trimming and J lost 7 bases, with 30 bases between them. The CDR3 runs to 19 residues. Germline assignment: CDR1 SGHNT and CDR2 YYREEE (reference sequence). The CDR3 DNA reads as TGTGCCAGCAGCCAAACCGGCCCCGGGAAGGGATTTGTTGGTAATGAGCAGTTCTTC. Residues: CASSQTGPGKGFVGNEQFF.

The CDR3 loop is CAISESTGQSAFF. The CDR3, as DNA: TGTGCCATCAGTGAGTCGACAGGCCAATCCGCTTTCTTT. V and J are TRBV10-3 and TRBJ1-1; a possible D gene is TRBD1 (6 bases). The CDR3 loop spans 13 amino acids. The V gene's germline CDR1 is ENHRY and CDR2 SYGVKD. Trimming stripped 0 bases from V and 11 bases from J, with 13 bases between.

The DNA of the CDR3 is TGTGCCAGCAGCCGGGACAGGCCGAACACTGAAGCTTTCTTT. Encoded protein: CASSRDRPNTEAFF. This chain uses TRBV9 with TRBJ1-1; 8 bases line up with TRBD1. The CDR3 length is 14 residues. The germline V gene has CDR1 SGDLS and CDR2 YYNGEE. Unmatched junction bases numbered 3, after V lost 4 bases and J lost 1 base.

As DNA, the CDR3 is TGTGCCAGCAGCGCCGAGTTCCGAAACACCATATATTTT. Protein product: CASSAEFRNTIYF. J is TRBJ1-3 and V is TRBV9; D gene ambiguous. Deletions cut 3 bases from V and 5 bases from J, with 9 bases between. Germline CDR1 is SGDLS and CDR2 is YYNGEE. This CDR3 contains 13 residues.

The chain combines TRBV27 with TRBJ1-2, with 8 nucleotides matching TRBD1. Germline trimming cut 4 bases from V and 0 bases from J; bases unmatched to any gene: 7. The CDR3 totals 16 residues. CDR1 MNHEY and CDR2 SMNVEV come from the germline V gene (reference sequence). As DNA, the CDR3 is TGTGCCAGCAGTTCCCGGGACAGGATCTCTAACTATGGCTACACCTTC. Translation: CASSSRDRISNYGYTF.

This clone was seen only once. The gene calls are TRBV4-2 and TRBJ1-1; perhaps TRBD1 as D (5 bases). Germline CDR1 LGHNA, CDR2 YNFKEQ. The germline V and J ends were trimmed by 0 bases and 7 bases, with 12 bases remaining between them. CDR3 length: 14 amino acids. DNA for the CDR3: TGTGCCAGCAGCCAAGATCGGGGGGGTTTTGAAGCTTTCTTT. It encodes CASSQDRGGFEAFF.

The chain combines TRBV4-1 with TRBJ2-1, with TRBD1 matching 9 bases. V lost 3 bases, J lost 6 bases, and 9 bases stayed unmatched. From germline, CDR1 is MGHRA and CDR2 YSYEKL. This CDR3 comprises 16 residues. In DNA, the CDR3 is TGCGCCAGCAGCCACGCTCCGGGACAGGGAATCAATGAGCAGTTCTTC. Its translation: CASSHAPGQGINEQFF.

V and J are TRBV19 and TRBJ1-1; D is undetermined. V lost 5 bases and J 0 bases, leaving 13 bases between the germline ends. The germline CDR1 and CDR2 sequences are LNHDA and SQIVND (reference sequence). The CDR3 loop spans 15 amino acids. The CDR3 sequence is CASSPIEGLNTEAFF. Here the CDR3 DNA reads TGTGCCAGTAGTCCCATTGAGGGTCTGAACACTGAAGCTTTCTTT.

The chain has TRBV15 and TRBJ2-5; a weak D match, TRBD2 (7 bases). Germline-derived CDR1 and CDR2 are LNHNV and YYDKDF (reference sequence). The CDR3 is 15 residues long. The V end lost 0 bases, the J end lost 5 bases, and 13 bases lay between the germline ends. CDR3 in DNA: TGTGCCACCAGCAGAGATCAGGGGAGGGGTGAGACCCAGTACTTC. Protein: CATSRDQGRGETQYF. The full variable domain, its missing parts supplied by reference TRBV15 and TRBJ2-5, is DAMVIQNPRYQVTQFGKPVTLSCSQTLNHNVMYWYQQKSSQAPKLLFHYYDKDFNNEADTPDNFQSRRPNTSFCFLDIRSPGLGDTAMYLCATSRDQGRGETQYFGPGTRLLVL.

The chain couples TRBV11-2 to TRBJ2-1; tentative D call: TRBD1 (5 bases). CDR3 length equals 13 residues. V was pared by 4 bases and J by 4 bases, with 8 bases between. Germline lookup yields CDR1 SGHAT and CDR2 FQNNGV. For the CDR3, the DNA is TGTGCCAGCAGCTCAGACAGTTACAATGAGCAGTTCTTC. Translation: CASSSDSYNEQFF.

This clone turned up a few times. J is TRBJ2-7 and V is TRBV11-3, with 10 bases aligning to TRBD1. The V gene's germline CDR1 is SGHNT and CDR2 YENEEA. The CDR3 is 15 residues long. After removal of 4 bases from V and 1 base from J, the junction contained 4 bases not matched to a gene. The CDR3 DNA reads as TGTGCCAGCAGCTCGGGACAGGGGCCATCCTACGAGCAGTACTTC. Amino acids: CASSSGQGPSYEQYF. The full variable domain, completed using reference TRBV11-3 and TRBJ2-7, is EAGVVQSPRYKIIEKKQPVAFWCNPISGHNTLYWYLQNLGQGPELLIRYENEEAVDDSQLPKDRFSAERLKGVDSTLKIQPAELGDSAVYLCASSSGQGPSYEQYFGPGTRLTVT.

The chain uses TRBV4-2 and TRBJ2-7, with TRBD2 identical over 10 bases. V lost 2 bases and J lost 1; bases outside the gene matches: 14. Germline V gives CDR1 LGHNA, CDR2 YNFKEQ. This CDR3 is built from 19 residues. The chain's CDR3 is CASSQSYVLAGARSYEQYF. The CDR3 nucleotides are TGTGCCAGCAGCCAATCGTATGTCCTAGCGGGGGCCCGATCCTACGAGCAGTACTTC.

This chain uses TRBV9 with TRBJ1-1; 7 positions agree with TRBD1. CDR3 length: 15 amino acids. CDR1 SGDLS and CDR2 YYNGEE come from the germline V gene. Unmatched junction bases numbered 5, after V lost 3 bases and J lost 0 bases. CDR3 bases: TGTGCCAGCAGCGATAGGGGGCGGATGAACACTGAAGCTTTCTTT. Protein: CASSDRGRMNTEAFF.

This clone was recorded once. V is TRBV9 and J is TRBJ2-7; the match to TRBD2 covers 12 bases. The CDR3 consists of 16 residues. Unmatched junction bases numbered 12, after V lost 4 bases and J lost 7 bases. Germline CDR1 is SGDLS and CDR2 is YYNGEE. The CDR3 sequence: CASSLGLAGMSREQYF. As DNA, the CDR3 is TGTGCCAGCAGCCTCGGACTAGCGGGGATGAGCCGTGAGCAGTACTTC.

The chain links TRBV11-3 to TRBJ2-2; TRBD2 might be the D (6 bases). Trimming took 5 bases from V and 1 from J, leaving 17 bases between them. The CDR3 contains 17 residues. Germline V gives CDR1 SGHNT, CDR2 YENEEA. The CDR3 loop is CASSPSGGNWNTGELFF. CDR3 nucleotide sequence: TGTGCCAGCAGCCCGTCAGGAGGGAATTGGAACACCGGGGAGCTGTTTTTT.

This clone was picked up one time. The CDR3: CATSRNRDRVREQYF. The DNA of the CDR3 is TGTGCCACCAGCAGAAACCGGGACAGGGTACGCGAGCAGTACTTC. The chain has TRBV15 and TRBJ2-7; 9 nucleotides line up with TRBD1. This CDR3 spans 15 amino acids. Germline trimming cut 2 bases from V and 6 bases from J; bases unmatched to any gene: 8. The germline gives CDR1 LNHNV, CDR2 YYDKDF (reference sequence).

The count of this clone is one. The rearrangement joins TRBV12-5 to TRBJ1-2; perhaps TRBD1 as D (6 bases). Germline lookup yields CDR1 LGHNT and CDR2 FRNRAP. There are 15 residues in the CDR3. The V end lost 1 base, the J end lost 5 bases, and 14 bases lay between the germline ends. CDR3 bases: TGTGCTAGTGGTTTGGAATGGAGGGGGGGTTATGGCTACACCTTC. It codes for CASGLEWRGGYGYTF.

The CDR3, as DNA: TGTGCCAGCAGCCGGAAGGGCAGAGGGGGTTTCGAGAACACTGAAGCTTTCTTT. Translated, it gives CASSRKGRGGFENTEAFF. V is TRBV9 and J is TRBJ1-1, with D maybe TRBD1 (6 bases). In germline, CDR1 is SGDLS, CDR2 YYNGEE. Trimming took off 4 bases at V and 1 base at J, with 23 bases between the two ends. The CDR3 totals 18 residues.

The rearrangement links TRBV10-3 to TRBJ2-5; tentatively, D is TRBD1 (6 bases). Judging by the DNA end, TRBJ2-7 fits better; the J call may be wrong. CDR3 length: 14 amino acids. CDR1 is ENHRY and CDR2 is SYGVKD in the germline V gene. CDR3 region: CAISERQENYEQYF. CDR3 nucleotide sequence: TGTGCCATCAGCGAACGACAGGAGAACTACGAGCAGTACTTC.

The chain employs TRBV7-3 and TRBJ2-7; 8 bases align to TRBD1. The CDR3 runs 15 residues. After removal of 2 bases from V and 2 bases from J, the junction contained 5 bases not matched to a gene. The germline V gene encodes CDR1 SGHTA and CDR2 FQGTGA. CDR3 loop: CASSLQGAPTYEQYF. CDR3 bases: TGTGCCAGCAGCTTACAGGGGGCACCGACCTACGAGCAGTACTTC. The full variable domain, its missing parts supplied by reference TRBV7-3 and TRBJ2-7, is GAGVSQTPSNKVTEKGKYVELRCDPISGHTALYWYRQSLGQGPEFLIYFQGTGAADDSGLPNDRFFAVRPEGSVSTLKIQRTERGDSAVYLCASSLQGAPTYEQYFGPGTRLTVT.

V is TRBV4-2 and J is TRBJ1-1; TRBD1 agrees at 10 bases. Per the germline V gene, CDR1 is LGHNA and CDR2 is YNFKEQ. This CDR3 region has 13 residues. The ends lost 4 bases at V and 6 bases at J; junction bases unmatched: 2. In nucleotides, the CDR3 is TGTGCCAGCAGCCGAGGACAGGGGGCTGAAGCTTTCTTT. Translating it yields CASSRGQGAEAFF.